This T cell receptor beta chain originates from a study of neurological immune-mediated disorders. TCRdb independently ran MiXCR on the 5' RACE reads; one entry per CDR3 protein. The sample has about 80,000 distinct CDR3 sequences, more than 5% seen once. Documented time point: longitudinal time-point 2. V shed 6 bases and J shed 5 bases, with 11 bases lying between them. CDR3 length: 11 amino acids. Germline assignment: CDR1 DFQATT and CDR2 SNEGSKA (reference sequence). This clonotype was observed at least ten times. Sequencing used PBMCs. This TCR derives from a woman aged 60-70 years with multiple sclerosis. The chain uses TRBV20-1 and TRBJ2-7; possibly TRBD2 for D (6 bases). CDR3 protein: CSAPRGDEQYF. DNA of the CDR3: TGCAGTGCCCCTCGCGGGGACGAGCAGTACTTC.